This T cell receptor (beta chain) was recorded in a study of cytomegalovirus exposure and HLA in healthy donors. A multiplex PCR was run with 60 Vbeta primers and 13 Jbeta primers. Per the original data handling: Later analysis identified tens of millions of unique TCR beta chains, about 11 million shared. TCRdb's table, derived via immunoSEQ multiplex PCR, lists solely in-frame clones and lacks some. V, J and clone size reflect that table, while D and trimming were determined from the DNA. The sample consists of around 200,000 clones, 65% to 90% of them appearing once. A remark on this clone: Its antigen is undetermined.

Broader study findings: As a later analysis showed, a missense DCLRE1C variant was linked to trimming of TCR beta V- and J-genes.

Trimming at V came to 5 bases and at J to 5 bases, leaving 7 bases not matched to a gene. This CDR3 region has 16 residues. In germline, CDR1 is SGHAT, CDR2 FQNNGV. The receptor was isolated from a woman aged 45 to 65 in good health and CMV-seronegative. The chain joins TRBV11-2 to TRBJ2-5, with 14 bases identical to TRBD2. Material: PBMCs. The CDR3 sequence: CASSRGTSGSSETQYF. The CDR3 DNA sequence: TGTGCCAGCAGCCGCGGGACTAGCGGGAGCTCGGAGACCCAGTACTTC. Full variable domain (missing parts from reference TRBV11-2 and TRBJ2-5): EAGVAQSPRYKIIEKRQSVAFWCNPISGHATLYWYQQILGQGPKLLIQFQNNGVVDDSQLPKDRFSAERLKGVDSTLKIQPAKLEDSAVYLCASSRGTSGSSETQYFGPGTRLLVL.